This is a list of T cell receptor beta chains from one sample in a study of identical twins. In TCRdb, the 5' RACE reads were re-called with MiXCR into one record per CDR3 protein. The sample holds some 1,600,000 distinct CDR3 sequences, about 32% seen once. Sequencing was performed on cord blood. These receptors were obtained from a newborn girl in good health. Both conserved end residues are part of each CDR3. The D gene is left open where the match is weak. Rows give clone size only sometimes, using once, few, many, or a class for an expanded clone.

TRBV5-4,NA,NA,TRBJ2-2,TGTGCCAGCAGCTTGGAATCAGGGGCCGGGGAGCTGTTTTTT,CASSLESGAGELFF
TRBV30,few,TRBD1,TRBJ2-7,TGTGCCTGGAGTAGACAGGGATACGAGCAGTACTTC,CAWSRQGYEQYF
TRBV5-1,many,NA,TRBJ2-7,TGTGCCAGCAGGGACACCTACGAGCAGTACTTC,CASRDTYEQYF
TRBV27,many,NA,TRBJ2-7,TGTGCCAGCAGACGGCCGTTTGAGGGGCGCTTACTGTACTTC,CASRRPFEGRLLYF
TRBV6-5,NA,TRBD1,TRBJ2-5,TGTGCCAGCAAGGACAGGGGCAATGAGCAGTACTTC,CASKDRGNEQYF
TRBV20-1,NA,NA,TRBJ1-5,TGCTGTGCTAGTCCTATCCCTATCCGGAATCAGCCCCAGCATTTT,CCASPIPIRNQPQHF
TRBV20-1,NA,TRBD2,TRBJ2-4,TGCAGTGCTAGAGCCCTAAGGACTAGCGGGGGAATCGGCGGCAAAAACATTCAGTACTTC,CSARALRTSGGIGGKNIQYF
TRBV13,NA,TRBD2,TRBJ2-1,TGTGCCAGCAGCTTAGTACTAGCGGGTATCTATGAGCAGTTCTTC,CASSLVLAGIYEQFF
TRBV20-1,few,NA,TRBJ1-2,TGCAGTGCTACTTTTAGTGGCTACACCTTC,CSATFSGYTF
TRBV20-1,NA,NA,TRBJ2-5,TGCAGTGCTAGGGGCGGAGCCCTGTCCAATGAGCAGTACTTC,CSARGGALSNEQYF
TRBV20-1,few,NA,TRBJ1-4,TGCAGTGCTAGAGGGGGCGGAAAGGAAAAACTGTTTTTT,CSARGGGKEKLFF
TRBV2,NA,NA,TRBJ2-5,TGTACCAATGCGCCGAGGTTGGGAGGAGAGACCCAGTACTTC,CTNAPRLGGETQYF
TRBV3-1,NA,TRBD1,TRBJ1-3,TGTGCCAGCAGCCAGGGACAGGGGCCTGGAAACACCATATATTTT,CASSQGQGPGNTIYF
TRBV7-9,few,NA,TRBJ1-3,TGTGCCAGCAGCGCGACGGGGTCTGGAAACACCATATATTTT,CASSATGSGNTIYF
TRBV27,NA,TRBD1,TRBJ2-7,TGTGCCAGCAGTTTTTTGGACAGGAAGGGTTACGAGCAGTACTTC,CASSFLDRKGYEQYF
TRBV7-9,few,NA,TRBJ2-2,TGTGCCAGCAGCCCGACCGGGACATCTACCGGGGAGCTGTTTTTT,CASSPTGTSTGELFF
TRBV9,few,TRBD2,TRBJ2-3,TGTGCCAGCAGCGTAGAGCGGGGGGCCACAGATACGCAGTATTTT,CASSVERGATDTQYF
TRBV11-1,NA,NA,TRBJ2-7,TGTGCCAGCAGCCTCTCTCGAGGCTTGAGCTCCTACGAGCAGTACTTC,CASSLSRGLSSYEQYF
TRBV20-1,NA,TRBD2,TRBJ2-4,TGCAGTGCTAGAAATCCTGGGACTAGCAAAAACATTCAGTACTTC,CSARNPGTSKNIQYF
TRBV12-3/TRBV12-4,few,TRBD2,TRBJ2-1,TGTGCCAGCAGTTCCTTAGCGGGAGGAGGCTACAATGAGCAGTTCTTC,CASSSLAGGGYNEQFF
TRBV20-1,NA,TRBD1,TRBJ1-2,TGCAGTGCTAGACCACGGACAGGGGGAGATGGCTACACCTTC,CSARPRTGGDGYTF
TRBV6-6,NA,NA,TRBJ2-7,TGTGCCAGCTCACCGGTTTGGCCCTACGAGCAGTACTTC,CASSPVWPYEQYF
TRBV11-2,few,TRBD2,TRBJ2-1,TGTGCCAGCAGCTTCTGGACTAGCGGGGGGACGAGAAACAATGAGCAGTTCTTC,CASSFWTSGGTRNNEQFF